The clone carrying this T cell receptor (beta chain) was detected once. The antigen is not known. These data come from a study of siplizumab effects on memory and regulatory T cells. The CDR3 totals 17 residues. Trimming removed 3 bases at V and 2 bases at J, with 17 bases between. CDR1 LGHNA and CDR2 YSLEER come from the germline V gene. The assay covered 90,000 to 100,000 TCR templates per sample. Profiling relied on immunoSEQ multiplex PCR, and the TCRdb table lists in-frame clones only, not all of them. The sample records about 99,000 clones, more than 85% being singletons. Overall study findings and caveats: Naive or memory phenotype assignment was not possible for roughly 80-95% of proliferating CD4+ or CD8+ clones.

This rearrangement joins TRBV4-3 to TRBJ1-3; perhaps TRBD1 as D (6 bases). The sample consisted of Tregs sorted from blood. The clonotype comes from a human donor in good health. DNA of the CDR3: TGCGCCAGCAGCCATCTTACCATTGGGGGCCCTGGAAACACCATATATTTT. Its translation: CASSHLTIGGPGNTIYF.